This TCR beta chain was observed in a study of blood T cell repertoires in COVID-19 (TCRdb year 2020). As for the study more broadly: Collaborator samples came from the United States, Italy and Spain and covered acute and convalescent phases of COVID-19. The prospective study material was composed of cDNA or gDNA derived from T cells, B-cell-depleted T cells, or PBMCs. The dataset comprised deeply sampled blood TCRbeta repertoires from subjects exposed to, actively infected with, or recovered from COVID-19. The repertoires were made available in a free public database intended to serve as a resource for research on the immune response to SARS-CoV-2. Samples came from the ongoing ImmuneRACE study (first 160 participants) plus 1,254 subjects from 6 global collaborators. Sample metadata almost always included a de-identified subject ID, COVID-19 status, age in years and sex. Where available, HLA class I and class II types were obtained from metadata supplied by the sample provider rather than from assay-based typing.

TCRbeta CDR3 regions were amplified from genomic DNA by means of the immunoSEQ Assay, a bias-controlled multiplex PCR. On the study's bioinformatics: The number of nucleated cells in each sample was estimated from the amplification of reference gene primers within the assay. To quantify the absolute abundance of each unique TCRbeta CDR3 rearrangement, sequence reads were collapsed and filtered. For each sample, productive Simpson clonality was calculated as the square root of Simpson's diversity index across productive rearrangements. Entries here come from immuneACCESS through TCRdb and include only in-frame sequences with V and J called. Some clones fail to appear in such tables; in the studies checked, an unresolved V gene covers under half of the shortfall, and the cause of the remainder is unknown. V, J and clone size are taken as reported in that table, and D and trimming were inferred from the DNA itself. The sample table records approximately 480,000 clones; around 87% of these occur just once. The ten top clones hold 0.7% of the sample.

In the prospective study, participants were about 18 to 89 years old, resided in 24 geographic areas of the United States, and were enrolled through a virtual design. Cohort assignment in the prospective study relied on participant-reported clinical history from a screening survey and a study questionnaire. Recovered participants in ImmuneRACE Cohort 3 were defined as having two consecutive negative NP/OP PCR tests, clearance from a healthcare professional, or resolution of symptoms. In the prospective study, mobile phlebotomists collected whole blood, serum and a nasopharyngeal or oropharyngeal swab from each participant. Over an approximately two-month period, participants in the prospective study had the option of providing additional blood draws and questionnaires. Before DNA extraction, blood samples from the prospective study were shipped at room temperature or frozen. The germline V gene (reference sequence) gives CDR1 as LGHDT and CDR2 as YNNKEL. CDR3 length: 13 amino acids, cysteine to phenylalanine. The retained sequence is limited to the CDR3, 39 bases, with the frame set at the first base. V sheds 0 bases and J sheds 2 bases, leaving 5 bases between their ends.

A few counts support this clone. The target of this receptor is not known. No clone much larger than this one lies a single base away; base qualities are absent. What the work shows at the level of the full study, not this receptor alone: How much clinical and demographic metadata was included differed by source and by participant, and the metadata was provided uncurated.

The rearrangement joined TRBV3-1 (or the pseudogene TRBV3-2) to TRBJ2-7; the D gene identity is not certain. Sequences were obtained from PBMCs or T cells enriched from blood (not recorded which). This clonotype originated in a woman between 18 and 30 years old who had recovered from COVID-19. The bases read TGTGCCAGCAGCCAAGATCGAGCCTACGAGCAGTACTTC. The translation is CASSQDRAYEQYF.